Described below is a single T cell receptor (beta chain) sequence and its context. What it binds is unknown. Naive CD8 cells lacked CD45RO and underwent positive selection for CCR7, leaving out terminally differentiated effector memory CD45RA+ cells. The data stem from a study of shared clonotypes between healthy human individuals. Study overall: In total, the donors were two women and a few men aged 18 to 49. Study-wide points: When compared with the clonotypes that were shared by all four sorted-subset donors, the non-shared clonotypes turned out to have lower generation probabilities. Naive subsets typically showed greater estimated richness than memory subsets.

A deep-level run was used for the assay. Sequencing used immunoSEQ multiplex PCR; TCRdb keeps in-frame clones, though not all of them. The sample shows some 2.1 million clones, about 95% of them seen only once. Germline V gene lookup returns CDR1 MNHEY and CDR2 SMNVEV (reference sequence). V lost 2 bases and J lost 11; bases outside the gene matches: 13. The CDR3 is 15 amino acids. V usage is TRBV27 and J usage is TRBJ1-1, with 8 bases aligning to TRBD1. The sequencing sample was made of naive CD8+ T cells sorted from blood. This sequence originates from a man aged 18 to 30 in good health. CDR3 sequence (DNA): TGTGCCAGCAGTTTAAGCGCAGGGGGCACAACGGCTGCTTTCTTT. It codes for CASSLSAGGTTAAFF.